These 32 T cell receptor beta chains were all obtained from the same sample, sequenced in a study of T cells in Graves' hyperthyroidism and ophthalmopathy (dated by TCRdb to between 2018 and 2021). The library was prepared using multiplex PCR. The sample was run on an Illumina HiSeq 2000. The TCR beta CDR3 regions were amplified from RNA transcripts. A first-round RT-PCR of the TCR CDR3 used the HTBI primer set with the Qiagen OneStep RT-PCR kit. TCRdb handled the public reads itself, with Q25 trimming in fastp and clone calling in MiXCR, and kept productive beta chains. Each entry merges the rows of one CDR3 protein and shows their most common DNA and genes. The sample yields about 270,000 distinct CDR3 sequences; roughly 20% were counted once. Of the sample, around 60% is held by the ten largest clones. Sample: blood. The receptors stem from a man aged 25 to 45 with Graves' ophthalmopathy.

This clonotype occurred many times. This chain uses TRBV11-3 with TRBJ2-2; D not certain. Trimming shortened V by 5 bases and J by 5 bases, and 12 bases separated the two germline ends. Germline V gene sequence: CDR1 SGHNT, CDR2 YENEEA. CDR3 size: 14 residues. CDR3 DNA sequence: TGTGCCAGCAGCCCTTCAGACCTTACCGGGGAGCTGTTTTTT. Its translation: CASSPSDLTGELFF. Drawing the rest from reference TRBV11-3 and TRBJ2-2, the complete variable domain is EAGVVQSPRYKIIEKKQPVAFWCNPISGHNTLYWYLQNLGQGPELLIRYENEEAVDDSQLPKDRFSAERLKGVDSTLKIQPAELGDSAVYLCASSPSDLTGELFFGEGSRLTVL.

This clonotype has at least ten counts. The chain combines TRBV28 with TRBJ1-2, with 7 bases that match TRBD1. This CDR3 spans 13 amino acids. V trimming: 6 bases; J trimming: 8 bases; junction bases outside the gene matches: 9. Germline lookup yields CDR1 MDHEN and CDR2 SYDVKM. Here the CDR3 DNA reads TGTGCCAGCAGGGGACAGTCAGTATGGGGCTACACCTTC. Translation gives CASRGQSVWGYTF.

CDR3 in DNA: TGTGCCAGCAGTTTAGAAGGGGAAAACTACAATGAGCAGTTCTTC. Protein sequence: CASSLEGENYNEQFF. The rearrangement joins TRBV27 to TRBJ2-1; D perhaps matches TRBD1 (5 bases). Trimming pared 2 bases from V and 3 bases from J, leaving 11 bases between. The CDR3 runs to 15 residues. Per the germline V gene, CDR1 is MNHEY and CDR2 is SMNVEV (reference sequence).

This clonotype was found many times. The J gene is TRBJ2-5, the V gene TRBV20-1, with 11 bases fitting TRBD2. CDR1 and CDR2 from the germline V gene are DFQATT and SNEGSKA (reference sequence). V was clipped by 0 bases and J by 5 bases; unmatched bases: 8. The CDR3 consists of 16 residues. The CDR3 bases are TGCAGTGCTAGAGATCTAGCTAGCGGGGGGCAGGAGACCCAGTACTTC. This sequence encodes CSARDLASGGQETQYF.

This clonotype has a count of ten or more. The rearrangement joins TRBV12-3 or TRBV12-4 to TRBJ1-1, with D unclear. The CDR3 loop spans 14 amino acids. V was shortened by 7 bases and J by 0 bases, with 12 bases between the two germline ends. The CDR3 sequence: CASNQGLVNTEAFF. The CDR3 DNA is TGTGCCAGCAACCAAGGTTTAGTGAACACTGAAGCTTTCTTT.

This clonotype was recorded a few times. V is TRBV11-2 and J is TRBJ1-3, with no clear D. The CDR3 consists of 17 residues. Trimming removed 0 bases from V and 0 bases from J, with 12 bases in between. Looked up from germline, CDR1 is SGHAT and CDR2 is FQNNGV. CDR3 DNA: TGTGCCAGCAGCTTAGACTCTTACAGCTACTCTGGAAACACCATATATTTT. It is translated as CASSLDSYSYSGNTIYF.

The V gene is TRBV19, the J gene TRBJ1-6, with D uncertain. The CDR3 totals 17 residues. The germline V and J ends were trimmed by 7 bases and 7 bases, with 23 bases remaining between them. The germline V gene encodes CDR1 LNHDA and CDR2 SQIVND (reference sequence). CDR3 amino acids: CASKPGRAPGENSPLHF. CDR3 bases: TGTGCCAGTAAACCTGGTAGGGCCCCTGGAGAGAATTCACCCCTCCACTTT.

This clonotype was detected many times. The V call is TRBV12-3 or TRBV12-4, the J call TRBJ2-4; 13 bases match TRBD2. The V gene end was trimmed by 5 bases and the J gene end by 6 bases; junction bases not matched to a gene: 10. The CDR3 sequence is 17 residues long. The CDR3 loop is CASSTWTSGRLTNIQYF. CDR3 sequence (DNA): TGTGCCAGCAGTACTTGGACTAGCGGGAGATTGACAAACATTCAGTACTTC.

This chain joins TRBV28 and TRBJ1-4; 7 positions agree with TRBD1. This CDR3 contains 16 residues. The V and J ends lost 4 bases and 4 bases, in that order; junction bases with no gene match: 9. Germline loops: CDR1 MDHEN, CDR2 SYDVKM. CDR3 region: CASSSLWTGNNEKLFF. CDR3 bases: TGTGCCAGCAGTTCCCTCTGGACAGGAAATAATGAAAAACTGTTTTTT.

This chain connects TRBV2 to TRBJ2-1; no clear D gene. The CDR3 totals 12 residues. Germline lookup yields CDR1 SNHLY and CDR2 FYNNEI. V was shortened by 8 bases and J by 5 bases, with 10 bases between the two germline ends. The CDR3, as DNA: TGTGCCAGCGACCGGTCTAACAATGAGCAGTTCTTC. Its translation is CASDRSNNEQFF.

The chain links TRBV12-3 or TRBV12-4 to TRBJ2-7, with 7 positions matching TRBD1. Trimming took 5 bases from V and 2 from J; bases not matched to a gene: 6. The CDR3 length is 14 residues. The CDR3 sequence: CASSPTTGPYEQYF. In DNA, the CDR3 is TGTGCCAGCAGTCCAACGACAGGGCCCTACGAGCAGTACTTC.

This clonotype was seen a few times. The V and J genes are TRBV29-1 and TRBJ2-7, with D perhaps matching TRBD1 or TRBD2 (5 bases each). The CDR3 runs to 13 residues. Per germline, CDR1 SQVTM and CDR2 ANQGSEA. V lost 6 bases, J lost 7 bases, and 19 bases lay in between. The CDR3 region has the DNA TGCAGCGTCTCCCGGGACCCAGGCGTGGAGCAGTACTTC. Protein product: CSVSRDPGVEQYF.

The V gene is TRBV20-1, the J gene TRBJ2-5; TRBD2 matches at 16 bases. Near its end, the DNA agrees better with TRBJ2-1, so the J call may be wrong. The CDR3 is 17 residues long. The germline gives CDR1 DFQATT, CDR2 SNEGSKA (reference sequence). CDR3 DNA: TGCAGTGGTCTACTCGGGACTAGCGGGGGGGCCCTAGAGACCCAGTTCTTC. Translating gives CSGLLGTSGGALETQFF.

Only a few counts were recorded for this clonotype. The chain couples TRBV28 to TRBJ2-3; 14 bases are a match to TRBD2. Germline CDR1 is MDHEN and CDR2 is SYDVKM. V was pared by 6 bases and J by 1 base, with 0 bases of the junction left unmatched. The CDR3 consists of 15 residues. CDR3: CASRGLAGGTDTQYF. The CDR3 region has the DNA TGTGCCAGCAGGGGACTAGCGGGAGGCACAGATACGCAGTATTTT.

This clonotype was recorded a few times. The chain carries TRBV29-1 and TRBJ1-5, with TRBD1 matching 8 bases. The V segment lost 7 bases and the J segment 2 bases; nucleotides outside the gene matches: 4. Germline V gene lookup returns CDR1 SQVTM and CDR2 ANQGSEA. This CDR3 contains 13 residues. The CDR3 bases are TGCAGCGCAGGACAGGGTGGCAATCAGCCCCAGCATTTT. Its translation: CSAGQGGNQPQHF.

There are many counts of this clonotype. CDR3 in amino acids: CASSTDTSGSYEQYF. The CDR3 coding sequence is TGTGCCAGCAGCACCGACACTAGCGGGAGCTACGAGCAGTACTTC. The chain joins TRBV6-1 to TRBJ2-7, with TRBD2 matching over 11 bases. With V trimmed by 6 bases and J by 3 bases, 7 bases remained unmatched. CDR3 size: 15 residues. From germline, CDR1 is MNHNS and CDR2 SASEGT.

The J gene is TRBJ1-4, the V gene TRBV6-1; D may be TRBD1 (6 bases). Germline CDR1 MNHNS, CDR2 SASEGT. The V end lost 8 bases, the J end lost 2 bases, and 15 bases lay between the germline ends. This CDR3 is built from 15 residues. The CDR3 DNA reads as TGTGCCAGCGGGCAAGGGGGACTGACTAATGAAAAACTGTTTTTT. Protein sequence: CASGQGGLTNEKLFF.

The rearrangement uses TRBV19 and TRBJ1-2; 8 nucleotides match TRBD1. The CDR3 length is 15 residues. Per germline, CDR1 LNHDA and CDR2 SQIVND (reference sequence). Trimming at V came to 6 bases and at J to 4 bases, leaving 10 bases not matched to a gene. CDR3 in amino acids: CASRSGQGLPYGYTF. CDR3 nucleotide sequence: TGTGCCAGTAGATCCGGACAGGGTCTGCCCTATGGCTACACCTTC. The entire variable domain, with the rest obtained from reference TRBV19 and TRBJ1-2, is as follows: DGGITQSPKYLFRKEGQNVTLSCEQNLNHDAMYWYRQDPGQGLRLIYYSQIVNDFQKGDIAEGYSVSREKKESFPLTVTSAQKNPTAFYLCASRSGQGLPYGYTFGSGTRLTVV.

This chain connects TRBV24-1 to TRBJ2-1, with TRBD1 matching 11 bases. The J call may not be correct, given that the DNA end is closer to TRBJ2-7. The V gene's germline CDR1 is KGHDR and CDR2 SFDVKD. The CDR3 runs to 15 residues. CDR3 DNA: TGTGCCACCAGTGACCGGGGACAGGGGGGCAATGAGCAGTACTTC. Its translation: CATSDRGQGGNEQYF.

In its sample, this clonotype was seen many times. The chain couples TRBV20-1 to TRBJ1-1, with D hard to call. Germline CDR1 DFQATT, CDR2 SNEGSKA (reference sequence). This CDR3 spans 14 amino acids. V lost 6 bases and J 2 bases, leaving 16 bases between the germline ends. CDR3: CSAPVTRGNTEAFF. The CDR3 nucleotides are TGCAGTGCCCCTGTCACACGGGGTAACACTGAAGCTTTCTTT.

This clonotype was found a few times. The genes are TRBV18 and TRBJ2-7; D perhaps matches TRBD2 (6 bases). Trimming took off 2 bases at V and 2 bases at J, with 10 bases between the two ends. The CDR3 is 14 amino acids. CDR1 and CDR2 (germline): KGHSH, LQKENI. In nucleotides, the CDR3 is TGTGCCAGCTCACCAGGAGGGGTCCCCTACGAGCAGTACTTC. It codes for CASSPGGVPYEQYF.

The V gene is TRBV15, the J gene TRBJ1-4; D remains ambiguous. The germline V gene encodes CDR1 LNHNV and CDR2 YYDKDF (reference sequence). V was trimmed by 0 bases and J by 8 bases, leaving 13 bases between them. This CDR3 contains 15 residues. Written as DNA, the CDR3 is TGTGCCACCAGCAGAGATCGGCGGGGAGTGGAAAAACTGTTTTTT. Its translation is CATSRDRRGVEKLFF.

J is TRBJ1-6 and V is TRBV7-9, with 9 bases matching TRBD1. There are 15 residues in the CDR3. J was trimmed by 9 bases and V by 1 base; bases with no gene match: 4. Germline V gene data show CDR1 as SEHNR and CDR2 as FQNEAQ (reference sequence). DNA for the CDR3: TGTGCCAGCAGCTTAGATGGGACAGGGATTTCACCCCTCCACTTT. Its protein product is CASSLDGTGISPLHF.

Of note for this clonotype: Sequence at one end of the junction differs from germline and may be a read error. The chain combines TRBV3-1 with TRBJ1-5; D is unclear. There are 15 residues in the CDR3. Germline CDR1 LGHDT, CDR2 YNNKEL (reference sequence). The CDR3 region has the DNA TGTGCCGGCAGCCAAGATACTCGGTGGAATCAGCCCCAGCATTTT. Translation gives CAGSQDTRWNQPQHF.

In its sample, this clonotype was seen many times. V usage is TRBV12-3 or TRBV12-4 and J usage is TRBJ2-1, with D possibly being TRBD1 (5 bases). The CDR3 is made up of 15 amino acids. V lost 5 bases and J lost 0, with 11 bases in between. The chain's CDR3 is CASSRRQISYNEQFF. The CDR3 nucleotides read TGTGCCAGCAGTCGAAGACAGATCTCCTACAATGAGCAGTTCTTC.

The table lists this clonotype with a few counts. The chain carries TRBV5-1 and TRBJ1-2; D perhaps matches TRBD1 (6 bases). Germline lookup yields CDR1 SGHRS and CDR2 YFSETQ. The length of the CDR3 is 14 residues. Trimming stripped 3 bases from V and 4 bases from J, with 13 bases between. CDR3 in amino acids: CASSYLQGSYGYTF. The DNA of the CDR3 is TGCGCCAGCAGCTACCTACAGGGTTCCTATGGCTACACCTTC.

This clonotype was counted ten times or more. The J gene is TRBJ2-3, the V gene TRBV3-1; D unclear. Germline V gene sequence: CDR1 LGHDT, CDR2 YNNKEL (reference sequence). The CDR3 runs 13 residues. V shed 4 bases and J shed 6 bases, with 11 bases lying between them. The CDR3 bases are TGTGCCAGCAGCCTCAGAGTAAGGGATACGCAGTATTTT. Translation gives CASSLRVRDTQYF.

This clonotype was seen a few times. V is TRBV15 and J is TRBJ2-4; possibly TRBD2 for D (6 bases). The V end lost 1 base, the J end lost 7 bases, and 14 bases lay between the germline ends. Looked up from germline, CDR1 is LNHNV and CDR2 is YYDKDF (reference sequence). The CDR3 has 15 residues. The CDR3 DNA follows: TGTGCCACCAGCAGAGCTCTCGGGGAGGAGAACATTCAGTACTTC. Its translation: CATSRALGEENIQYF.

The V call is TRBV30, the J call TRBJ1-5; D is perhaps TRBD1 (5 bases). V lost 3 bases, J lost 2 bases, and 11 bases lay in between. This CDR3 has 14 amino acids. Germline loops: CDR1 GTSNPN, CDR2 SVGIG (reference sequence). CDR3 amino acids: CAWSSGSRNQPQHF. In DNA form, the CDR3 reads TGTGCCTGGAGCTCAGGGTCGCGCAATCAGCCCCAGCATTTT.

This chain's CDR3 is CAISGKRGSSLNEQFF. The CDR3 coding sequence is TGTGCCATCAGTGGTAAGAGGGGCAGTAGCCTAAATGAGCAGTTCTTC. This chain links TRBV10-3 with TRBJ2-1, with D perhaps matching TRBD1 or TRBD2 (5 bases each). CDR3 length: 16 residues. V was pared by 4 bases and J by 7 bases, with 20 bases between. The germline CDR1 and CDR2 sequences are ENHRY and SYGVKD.

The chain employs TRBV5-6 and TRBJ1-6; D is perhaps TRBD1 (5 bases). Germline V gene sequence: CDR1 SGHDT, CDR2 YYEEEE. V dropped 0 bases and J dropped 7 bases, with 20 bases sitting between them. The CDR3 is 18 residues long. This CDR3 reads CASSLGGIGLARNSPLHF. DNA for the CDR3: TGTGCCAGCAGCTTGGGGGGGATCGGACTCGCTCGAAATTCACCCCTCCACTTT. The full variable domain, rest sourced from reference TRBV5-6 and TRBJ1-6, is DAGVTQSPTHLIKTRGQQVTLRCSPKSGHDTVSWYQQALGQGPQFIFQYYEEEERQRGNFPDRFSGHQFPNYSSELNVNALLLGDSALYLCASSLGGIGLARNSPLHFGNGTRLTVT.

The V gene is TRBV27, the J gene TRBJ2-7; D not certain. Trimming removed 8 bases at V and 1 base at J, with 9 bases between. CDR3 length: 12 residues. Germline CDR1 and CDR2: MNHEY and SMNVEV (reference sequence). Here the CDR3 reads CASGPPSYEQYF. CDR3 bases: TGTGCCAGCGGGCCCCCGTCCTACGAGCAGTACTTC.